The entry below describes one TCR beta chain. This sample's time point: new active TB diagnosis, blood taken before or within 7 days of starting treatment. Included patients were adults of at least 18, HIV-seronegative, South African. The sample comes from a study of T cells in tuberculosis. Study-wide background: Within 7 days of starting treatment, or before, PBMC were stored.

The data were produced by immunoSEQ multiplex PCR, yet TCRdb's version contains in-frame clones alone and is incomplete. The sample holds tens of thousands of clones; around 94% are singletons and the top ten take about 4.1%. The origin of this receptor is an adult with tuberculosis. Sequencing was performed on PBMCs, taken at tuberculosis diagnosis.

The CDR3 region is CATSPGQGVDEQYF. The CDR3, as DNA: TGTGCCACCTCCCCGGGACAGGGTGTCGACGAGCAGTACTTC. The chain is built from TRBV11-3 and TRBJ2-7; TRBD1 aligns across 9 bases. The CDR3 spans 14 residues. With 10 bases clipped from V and 5 bases from J, the junction kept 12 bases outside the gene matches. Germline values: CDR1 SGHNT, CDR2 YENEEA.